This is a list of T cell receptor beta chains from one sample in a study of blood T cell repertoires in COVID-19. TCRdb's copy holds only in-frame clones and misses some; the assay was immunoSEQ multiplex PCR. Among about 360,000 clones listed, 87% were seen once. The sample taken for sequencing was PBMCs or T cells enriched from blood (not recorded which). Receptors originate from a man aged 25 to 40 who had recovered from COVID-19. Each CDR3 is given with its conserved first and last residue. Fields, in order: CDR3 length, D gene, V gene, J gene, CDR3 protein. The D gene is left open where the match is weak.

17,TRBD1,TRBV27,TRBJ1-3,CASSSPSTGNSGNTIYF
15,TRBD1,TRBV7-9,TRBJ2-7,CASSLRTGGPYEQYF
15,TRBD1,TRBV6-2/TRBV6-3,TRBJ2-7,CASSYSSRGLYEQYF
13,-,TRBV6-5,TRBJ2-7,CASRYGASYEQYF
15,TRBD2,TRBV6-5,TRBJ2-1,CASSSRGGIYNEQFF
15,-,TRBV27,TRBJ1-1,CASSLRRTENTEAFF
15,-,TRBV6-1,TRBJ1-6,CASSETRVSGSPLHF
15,TRBD1,TRBV6-4,TRBJ2-7,CASRFRRDRGYEQYF
12,-,TRBV5-1,TRBJ2-3,CASSPNTDTQYF
17,TRBD1,TRBV19,TRBJ1-4,CASSILWGTGGVEKLFF
15,-,TRBV6-5,TRBJ1-6,CASSNLGGYNSPLHF
15,-,TRBV6-5,TRBJ1-2,CASSMDSRGNYGYTF
14,-,TRBV2,TRBJ1-3,CASSFQGRGNTIYF
13,-,TRBV3-1/TRBV3-2,TRBJ2-3,CASRSGLADTQYF
13,TRBD1,TRBV29-1,TRBJ1-5,CSVEDRPHQPQHF
16,TRBD1,TRBV9,TRBJ1-1,CASSVDSGQGFTEAFF
15,-,TRBV19,TRBJ2-2,CASKRDKVGTGELFF
12,TRBD1,TRBV29-1,TRBJ2-7,CSVGQELYEQYF
15,-,TRBV18,TRBJ1-1,CASSPLGQTNTEAFF
15,-,TRBV7-3,TRBJ1-2,CASSLTAGGTDGYTF
15,-,TRBV15,TRBJ1-5,CATRAVSGSNQPQHF
14,-,TRBV6-5,TRBJ2-7,CASTTFGRIYEQYF
13,-,TRBV6-1,TRBJ1-2,CASSELWEGGYTF
13,-,TRBV7-9,TRBJ1-1,CASSLEGQTEAFF
16,-,TRBV7-3,TRBJ2-2,CASSPGQLMNTGELFF
17,TRBD2,TRBV4-2,TRBJ2-3,CASSQGLLAGAEDTQYF
14,TRBD1,TRBV3-1/TRBV3-2,TRBJ2-7,CASSLRQGSYEQYF
14,-,TRBV9,TRBJ1-4,CASSVRGANEKLFF
15,TRBD1,TRBV5-6,TRBJ1-1,CASSFAGTGNFGAFF
11,-,TRBV3-1/TRBV3-2,TRBJ2-3,CASSLTDTQYF
16,-,TRBV9,TRBJ1-1,CASSVTGRAVGTEAFF
12,-,TRBV5-5,TRBJ2-7,CASSPTDYEQYF
13,-,TRBV10-3,TRBJ2-5,CAISVAEKETQYF
15,-,TRBV25-1,TRBJ1-5,CASSEWRPSNQPQHF
19,-,TRBV7-2,TRBJ1-2,CASSGRQGSRTLANYGYTF
15,-,TRBV11-2,TRBJ1-2,CASSSHRGSTYGYTF
15,-,TRBV9,TRBJ2-5,CASSPRGSDQETQYF
14,-,TRBV27,TRBJ1-2,CASSLSRRREGYTF
11,-,TRBV20-1,TRBJ1-1,CSAKGPGGTFF
13,TRBD1,TRBV6-5,TRBJ2-2,CASRDRGLRELFF
14,TRBD1,TRBV3-1/TRBV3-2,TRBJ2-5,CASSQTGGMETQYF
15,-,TRBV10-3,TRBJ1-6,CAISEPGVVNSPLHF
13,-,TRBV28,TRBJ2-7,CASSFNRAGEQYF
13,-,TRBV15,TRBJ1-1,CATSRDSGTEAFF
15,TRBD1,TRBV11-2,TRBJ1-2,CASSSNRGLNYGYTF
15,TRBD1,TRBV6-5,TRBJ1-2,CASSRTGEANYGYTF
11,TRBD2,TRBV20-1,TRBJ2-7,CSGREAYEQYF
16,TRBD2,TRBV5-1,TRBJ2-5,CASSGGTSGPQETQYF
12,-,TRBV6-2/TRBV6-3,TRBJ1-1,CASSVDTHRAFF
16,-,TRBV11-2,TRBJ2-3,CASSQRSQGHTDTQYF
15,-,TRBV11-2,TRBJ2-2,CASSLTDLNTGELFF
13,-,TRBV19,TRBJ2-7,CASKLGNTYEQYF
15,-,TRBV5-5,TRBJ1-4,CASSLEGVINEKLFF
14,-,TRBV10-1,TRBJ1-3,CASSDIDSGNTIYF